This TCR beta chain was identified during a study of blood T cells in healthy people across ages. Study as a whole: Through template switching, about one barcoded beta molecule was captured per two T cells, as measured in model experiments.

The second PCR ran roughly 7 to 12 cycles with a sample-barcoded 5' primer and J-beta primers. TCRdb passed the 5' RACE reads through MiXCR, listing each CDR3 protein once. This sample has more than 700,000 distinct CDR3 sequences, with roughly 53% found just once. V was pared by 4 bases and J by 14 bases, with 11 bases of the junction left unmatched. Germline-derived CDR1 and CDR2 are DFQATT and SNEGSKA (reference sequence). This CDR3 has 14 residues. Isolation of PBMCs gave at least 7 million cells per sample. The receptor was derived from a man older than 75 in good health. The chain has TRBV20-1 and TRBJ2-3; TRBD2 agrees at 14 bases. Input material: blood. The CDR3 sequence: CSATGLAGDRYAYF. The CDR3 DNA is TGCAGTGCTACGGGACTAGCGGGGGACAGATACGCGTATTTT.